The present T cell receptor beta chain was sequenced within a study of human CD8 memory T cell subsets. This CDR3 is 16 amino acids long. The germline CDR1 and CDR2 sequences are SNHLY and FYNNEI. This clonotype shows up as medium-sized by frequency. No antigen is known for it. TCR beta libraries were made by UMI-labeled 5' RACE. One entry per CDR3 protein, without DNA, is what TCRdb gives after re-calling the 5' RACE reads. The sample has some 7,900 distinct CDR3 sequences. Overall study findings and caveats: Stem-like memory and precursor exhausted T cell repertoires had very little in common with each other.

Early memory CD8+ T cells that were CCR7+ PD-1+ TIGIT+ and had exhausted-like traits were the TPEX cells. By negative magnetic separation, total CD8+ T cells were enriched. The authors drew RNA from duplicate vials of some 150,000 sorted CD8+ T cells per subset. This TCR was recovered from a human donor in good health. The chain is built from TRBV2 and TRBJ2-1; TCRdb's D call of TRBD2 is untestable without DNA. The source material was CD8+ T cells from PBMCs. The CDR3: CASSEGPGTSGGGPLF.